This TCR beta chain appears in the sequencing data of a study of beta chain features in type 1 diabetes. Across the study: Patients did not differ from healthy donors in age, gender or cell yield. There were 90 million to 110 million sorted cells examined across all samples.

This CDR3 has 16 residues. The V end was cut by 6 bases, the J end by 4 bases, with 19 bases between. Looked up from germline, CDR1 is SNHLY and CDR2 is FYNNEI. Expressed TCRB transcripts were sequenced because the isolated RNA had all been reverse transcribed beforehand. Only in-frame clones appear in the TCRdb table, and some are missing; sequencing was by immunoSEQ multiplex PCR. The repertoire holds about 740,000 clones, with under 15% as singletons. Study-wide results and caveats: When VDJ junctions were examined, type 1 diabetes patients showed fewer insertions and more deletions. It was among patients, rather than healthy donors, that naive, central memory and Treg TCRB repertoires appeared more similar. Shortening of TCRB CDR3s, moderate but significant, appeared in all four CD4+ subsets of Type 1 diabetes patients.

This clone was recorded once. Antigen specificity is unknown. The chain carries TRBV2 and TRBJ1-5; D not resolved. Input material: naive CD4+ T cells from blood. The TCR was taken from a man younger than 35 with type 1 diabetes. The CDR3 region is CASRRSGPLLNQPQHF. As DNA, the CDR3 is TGTGCCAGCAGAAGGTCCGGGCCCCTTTTAAATCAGCCCCAGCATTTT.